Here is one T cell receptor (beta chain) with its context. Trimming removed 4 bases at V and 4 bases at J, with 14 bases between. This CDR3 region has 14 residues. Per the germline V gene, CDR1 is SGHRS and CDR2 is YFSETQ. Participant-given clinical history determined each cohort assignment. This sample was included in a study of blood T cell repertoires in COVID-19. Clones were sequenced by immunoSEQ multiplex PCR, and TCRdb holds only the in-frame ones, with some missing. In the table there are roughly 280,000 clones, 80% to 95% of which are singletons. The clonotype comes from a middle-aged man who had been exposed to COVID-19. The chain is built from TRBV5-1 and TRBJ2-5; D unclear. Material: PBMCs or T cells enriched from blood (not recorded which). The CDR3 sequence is CASSIRDQSETQYF. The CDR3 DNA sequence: TGCGCCAGCAGCATCCGAGATCAATCAGAGACCCAGTACTTC.